This T cell receptor beta chain was sequenced for a study of shared clonotypes between healthy human individuals. Germline V gene data show CDR1 as MNHEY and CDR2 as SVGAGI. The V segment lost 1 base and the J segment 4 bases; nucleotides outside the gene matches: 1. The CDR3 extends over 15 amino acids. Clones were read by immunoSEQ multiplex PCR, and TCRdb kept only the in-frame ones, dropping some. The sample consists of more than 2 million clones, over 85% of them appearing once. The receptor was derived from a man younger than 35 in good health. The J gene is TRBJ2-2, the V gene TRBV6-5; 9 bases line up with TRBD2. The sequenced sample consisted of naive CD4+ T cells sorted from blood. Subset here: CD45RA+ positively selected. Written as DNA, the CDR3 is TGTGCCAGCAGTTACTATAGCGGGAGCACCGGGGAGCTGTTTTTT. It yields the protein CASSYYSGSTGELFF.